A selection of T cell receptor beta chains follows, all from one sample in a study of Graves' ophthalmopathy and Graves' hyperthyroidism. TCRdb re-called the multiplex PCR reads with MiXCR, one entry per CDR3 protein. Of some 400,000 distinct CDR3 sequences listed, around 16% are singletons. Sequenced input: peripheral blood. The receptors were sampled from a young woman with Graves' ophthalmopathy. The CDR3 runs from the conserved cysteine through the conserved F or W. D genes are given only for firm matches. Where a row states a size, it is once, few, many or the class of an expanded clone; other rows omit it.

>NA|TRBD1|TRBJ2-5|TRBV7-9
TGTGCCAGCAGCCCGGACAGGGGCGTCCACCAAGAGACCCAGTACTTC
CASSPDRGVHQETQYF
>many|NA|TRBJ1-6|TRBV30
TGTGCCTGGTCGCTGGGACGGAGTAATTCACCCCTCCACTTT
CAWSLGRSNSPLHF
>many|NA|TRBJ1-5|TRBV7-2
TGTGCCAGCAGCTTAGCGACAGAGCAGCCCCAGCATTTT
CASSLATEQPQHF
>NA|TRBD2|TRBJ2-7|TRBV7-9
TGTGCCAGCAGTCTAGCGGGACGGGGTGGCTACGAGCAGTACTTC
CASSLAGRGGYEQYF
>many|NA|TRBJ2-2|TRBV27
TGTGCCAGCAGTTTAGGGCACAGATTGAACACCGGGGAGCTGTTTTTT
CASSLGHRLNTGELFF
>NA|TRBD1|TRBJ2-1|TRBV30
TGTGCCTGGAGTGCAGGACAGGGGGTCGATGAGCAGTTCTTC
CAWSAGQGVDEQFF
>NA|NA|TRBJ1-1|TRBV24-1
TGTGCCACCAGTACAGGACTCATGAACACTGAAGCTTTCTTT
CATSTGLMNTEAFF
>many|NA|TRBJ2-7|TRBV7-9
TGTGCCAGCAGCTTTGACAGCTTCTACGAGCAGTACTTC
CASSFDSFYEQYF
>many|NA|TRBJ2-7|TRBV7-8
TGTGCCAGCAGCTTAGGAGGGGGGCCCTACAGGACGGTCTCCTACGAGCAGTACTTC
CASSLGGGPYRTVSYEQYF
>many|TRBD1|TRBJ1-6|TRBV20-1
TGCAGTCCTTTTGCAGGGGGCGACGGTTCACCCCTCCACTTT
CSPFAGGDGSPLHF
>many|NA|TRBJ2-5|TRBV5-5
TGTGCCTCACAACTGGGAGAGACCCAGTACTTC
CASQLGETQYF
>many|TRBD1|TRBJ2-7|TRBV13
TGTGCCAGCAGCCTGAACGAAGTCTGGAACCATCGCAGGGGGCGAGCCTACGAGCAGTACTTC
CASSLNEVWNHRRGRAYEQYF
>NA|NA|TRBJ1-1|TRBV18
TGTGCCAGCTCACCCTCATTGGGGAACACTGAAGCTTTCTTT
CASSPSLGNTEAFF
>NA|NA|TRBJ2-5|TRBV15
TGTGCCACCAGCAGAGCGGGAGTAGATGAGACCCAGTACTTC
CATSRAGVDETQYF
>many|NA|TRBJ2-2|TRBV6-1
TGTGCCAGCAGTGAAGGGTCCAGAGGAGAAACCGGGGAGCTGTTTTTT
CASSEGSRGETGELFF
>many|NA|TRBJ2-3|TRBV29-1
TGCAGCGTTGAATCAGACACAGATACGCAGTATTTT
CSVESDTDTQYF
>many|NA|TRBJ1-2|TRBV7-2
TGTGCCAGCAGCTTAGCGCGGGGGGCTGGTGGCTACACCTTC
CASSLARGAGGYTF
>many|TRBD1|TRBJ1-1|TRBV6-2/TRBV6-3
TGTGCCAGCAGTCCCCTCGGGACAGGGGCCACTGAAGCTTTCTTT
CASSPLGTGATEAFF
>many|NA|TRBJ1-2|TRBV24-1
TGTGCCACCAGTGTCGCAGATAACTATGGCTACACCTTC
CATSVADNYGYTF
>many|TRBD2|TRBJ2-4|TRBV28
TGTGCCATCCGGGGGGGGAACATTCAGTACTTC
CAIRGGNIQYF
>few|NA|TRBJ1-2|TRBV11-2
TGTGCCAGCAGCGCGAACTATGGCTACACCTTC
CASSANYGYTF
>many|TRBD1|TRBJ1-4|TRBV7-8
TGTGCCAGCAGCCCAGGGGGCGAAAAACTGTTTTTT
CASSPGGEKLFF
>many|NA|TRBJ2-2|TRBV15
TGTGCCACCAGCAGAGATCCGAGTATGACTCTGGGGACCGGGGAGCTGTTTTTT
CATSRDPSMTLGTGELFF
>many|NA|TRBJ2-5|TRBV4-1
TGCGCCAGCAGCCAAGTGGACCAAGAGACCCAGTACTTC
CASSQVDQETQYF
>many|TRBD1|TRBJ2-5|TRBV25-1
TGTGCCAGCACGCGAGGACAGGGAGGAGGAGAGACCCAGTACTTC
CASTRGQGGGETQYF
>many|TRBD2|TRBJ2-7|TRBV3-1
TGTGCCAGCAGCGGCCGACTAGCGGGGTTCTACGAGCAGTACTTC
CASSGRLAGFYEQYF
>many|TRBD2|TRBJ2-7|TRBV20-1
TGCAGTGCTAGCAGTCAGCGGGGGCCCTACGAGCAGTACTTC
CSASSQRGPYEQYF
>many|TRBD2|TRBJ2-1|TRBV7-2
TGTGCCAGCAGTCTTAGCGGGAGTATAGTGGAGCAGTTCTTC
CASSLSGSIVEQFF
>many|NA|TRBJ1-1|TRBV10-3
TGTGCCATCAGTGAGTCCCGGGCGGTCACTGAAGCTTTCTTT
CAISESRAVTEAFF
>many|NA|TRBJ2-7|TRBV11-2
TGTGCCAGCAGCTTAGAGGCGGGGCTCTCCTACGAGCAGTACTTC
CASSLEAGLSYEQYF
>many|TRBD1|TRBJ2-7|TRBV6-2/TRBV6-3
TGTGCCAGCAGTTACCCCGGACAGGGCTCCTACGAGCAGTACTTC
CASSYPGQGSYEQYF
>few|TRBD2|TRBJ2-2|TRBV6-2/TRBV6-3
TGTGCCAGCAGTTACGATCTAGCGGGGGGGCCTCGTACCGGGGAGCTGTTTTTT
CASSYDLAGGPRTGELFF
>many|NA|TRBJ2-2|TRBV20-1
TGCAGTGCTGCCCCAGCGGCTAGCTGGACCGGGGAGCTGTTTTTT
CSAAPAASWTGELFF
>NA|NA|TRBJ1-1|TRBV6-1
TGTGCCAGCAGTCTTGCCCGTTCCTCGGTAGCTTTCTTT
CASSLARSSVAFF
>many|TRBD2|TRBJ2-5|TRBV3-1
TGTGCCAGCAGACTGGGACTAGCGGGGGGAGAGGAGACCCAGTACTTC
CASRLGLAGGEETQYF
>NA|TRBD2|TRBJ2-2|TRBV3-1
TGTGCCAGCAGCCAAGTTGGCGGGAGAGTTGGGACCGGGGAGCTGTTTTTT
CASSQVGGRVGTGELFF
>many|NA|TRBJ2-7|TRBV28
TGTGCCGGGCGTACCTCGGACTCCTACGAGCAGTACTTC
CAGRTSDSYEQYF
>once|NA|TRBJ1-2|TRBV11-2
TGTGCCAGCAGCTTAGATTTGTGGGCTGGCTACACCTTC
CASSLDLWAGYTF
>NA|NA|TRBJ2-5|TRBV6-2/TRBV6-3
TGTGCCAGCAGTTACCGCCAGGGTCGAGAGACCCAGTACTTC
CASSYRQGRETQYF
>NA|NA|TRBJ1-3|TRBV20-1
TGCAGTGCGTGGGCCTCGGGGGGAAACACCATATATTTT
CSAWASGGNTIYF